Presented here are 31 T cell receptor beta chains from one specimen sequenced in a study of blood T cell repertoires in COVID-19. The repertoire was sequenced with immunoSEQ multiplex PCR; TCRdb's copy has only in-frame clones and lacks some. The data show approximately 270,000 clones, approximately 85% seen once. The sequenced material came from PBMCs or T cells enriched from blood (not recorded which). Receptors originate from a woman in her twenties or thirties who had recovered from COVID-19.

V usage is TRBV7-9 and J usage is TRBJ1-2, with a tentative D call TRBD1 (6 bases). The CDR3 covers 14 residues. The V gene's germline CDR1 is SEHNR and CDR2 FQNEAQ (reference sequence). V lost 6 bases to trimming and J lost 9 bases, with 20 bases between them. The CDR3 here is CASRLGQTPTSYTF. In DNA form, the CDR3 reads TGTGCCAGCAGACTAGGACAGACCCCTACCAGCTACACCTTC.

The V gene is TRBV19, the J gene TRBJ2-7, with D perhaps TRBD2 (6 bases). Germline CDR1 reads LNHDA; CDR2 reads SQIVND (reference sequence). Between the trimmed V and J ends, which lost 6 bases and 3 bases, there was a span of 12 bases. This CDR3 spans 13 amino acids. The DNA for the CDR3 is TGTGCCAGTAGGCCGGGGACTCGCTACGAGCAGTACTTC. Translating it yields CASRPGTRYEQYF. Full variable domain (outside the CDR3, taken from reference TRBV19 and TRBJ2-7): DGGITQSPKYLFRKEGQNVTLSCEQNLNHDAMYWYRQDPGQGLRLIYYSQIVNDFQKGDIAEGYSVSREKKESFPLTVTSAQKNPTAFYLCASRPGTRYEQYFGPGTRLTVT.

The chain has TRBV5-4 and TRBJ2-7, with 8 bases lining up with TRBD2. The CDR3 has 16 amino acids. CDR1 SGHNT and CDR2 YYREEE come from the germline V gene (reference sequence). J was trimmed by 1 base and V by 1 base; bases with no gene match: 7. The CDR3 nucleotides are TGTGCCAGCAGCTTGTTTATAGCGGGGACTTCCTACGAGCAGTACTTC. Residues: CASSLFIAGTSYEQYF.

This clone was counted only a few times. The chain uses TRBV15 and TRBJ1-2; 9 positions agree with TRBD1. CDR3 length equals 15 residues. Per the germline V gene, CDR1 is LNHNV and CDR2 is YYDKDF (reference sequence). After removal of 0 bases from V and 6 bases from J, the junction contained 5 bases not matched to a gene. The CDR3: CATSREGQGSNGYTF. In nucleotides, the CDR3 is TGTGCCACCAGCAGAGAAGGACAGGGGAGCAATGGCTACACCTTC.

The chain's CDR3 is CASSLSKNTEAFF. The CDR3 DNA sequence: TGCGCCAGCAGCTTGTCCAAGAACACTGAAGCTTTCTTT. V is TRBV5-1 and J is TRBJ1-1; D is undetermined. CDR1 SGHRS and CDR2 YFSETQ come from the germline V gene. The CDR3 totals 13 residues. Deletions cut 1 base from V and 1 base from J, with 5 bases between.

The rearrangement links TRBV7-9 to TRBJ1-4; 7 bases match TRBD1. With V trimmed by 3 bases and J by 6 bases, 4 bases remained unmatched. Looked up from germline, CDR1 is SEHNR and CDR2 is FQNEAQ (reference sequence). CDR3 length: 14 amino acids. CDR3 region: CASSFGTADEKLFF. As DNA, the CDR3 is TGTGCCAGCAGCTTCGGGACAGCAGATGAAAAACTGTTTTTT.

This clone was recorded only once. The chain recombines TRBV5-6 with TRBJ1-5, with 8 bases aligning to TRBD1. Per the germline V gene, CDR1 is SGHDT and CDR2 is YYEEEE. J was trimmed by 0 bases and V by 0 bases; bases with no gene match: 2. There are 16 residues in the CDR3. CDR3 loop: CASSLGGQGSNQPQHF. The CDR3 nucleotides read TGTGCCAGCAGCTTGGGTGGACAGGGTAGCAATCAGCCCCAGCATTTT.

V gene TRBV9 combines with J gene TRBJ1-2, with 7 bases lining up with TRBD1. V was pared by 2 bases and J by 1 base, with 5 bases of the junction left unmatched. Looked up from germline, CDR1 is SGDLS and CDR2 is YYNGEE. This CDR3 region has 15 residues. Here the CDR3 reads CASSVGTAFNYGYTF. The DNA for the CDR3 is TGTGCCAGCAGCGTTGGGACAGCCTTTAACTATGGCTACACCTTC. The variable domain in full, with the rest retrieved from reference TRBV9 and TRBJ1-2, is DSGVTQTPKHLITATGQRVTLRCSPRSGDLSVYWYQQSLDQGLQFLIQYYNGEERAKGNILERFSAQQFPDLHSELNLSSLELGDSALYFCASSVGTAFNYGYTFGSGTRLTVV.

The genes are TRBV19 and TRBJ1-5, with D maybe TRBD1 (6 bases). The CDR3 spans 15 residues. CDR1 is LNHDA, CDR2 SQIVND, per germline (reference sequence). With 5 bases removed from V and 0 bases from J, the gap between germline ends came to 11 bases. This chain's CDR3 is CASSVTGYSNQPQHF. The CDR3, as DNA: TGTGCCAGTAGTGTAACAGGGTATAGCAATCAGCCCCAGCATTTT.

The rearrangement uses TRBV5-1 and TRBJ1-2; D is uncertain. The CDR3 totals 15 residues. Germline V CDR1 and CDR2: SGHRS, YFSETQ. Deletions cut 0 bases from V and 1 base from J, with 10 bases between. The CDR3 DNA is TGCGCCAGCAGCTTGGGAGGAGTAAATAACTATGGCTACACCTTC. It yields the protein CASSLGGVNNYGYTF.

The chain joins TRBV4-1 to TRBJ2-1; 8 bases line up with TRBD1. CDR1 MGHRA and CDR2 YSYEKL come from the germline V gene. V was clipped by 7 bases and J by 1 base; unmatched bases: 6. CDR3 length equals 15 residues. CDR3 region: CASNKDRVSYNEQFF. In DNA form, the CDR3 reads TGCGCCAGCAACAAGGACAGGGTGTCCTACAATGAGCAGTTCTTC.

The chain employs TRBV4-1 and TRBJ2-3; unclear D gene. Trimming cost V 1 base and J 0 bases, with 11 bases left between them. CDR3 size: 16 residues. Looked up from germline, CDR1 is MGHRA and CDR2 is YSYEKL. The CDR3 here is CASSQGLPLSTDTQYF. As DNA, the CDR3 is TGCGCCAGCAGCCAAGGCCTCCCACTCAGCACAGATACGCAGTATTTT.

The chain has TRBV5-1 and TRBJ2-7; the D is unclear. Trimming removed 0 bases from V and 4 bases from J, with 5 bases in between. The CDR3 loop spans 12 amino acids. The V gene's germline CDR1 is SGHRS and CDR2 YFSETQ. CDR3 nucleotides: TGCGCCAGCAGCTTGGGCGGTTACGAGCAGTACTTC. Protein sequence: CASSLGGYEQYF.

J is TRBJ1-5 and V is TRBV28, with TRBD1 identical over 8 bases. This CDR3 has 19 amino acids. Trimming removed 4 bases from V and 7 bases from J; junction bases left unmatched: 21. Germline assignment: CDR1 MDHEN and CDR2 SYDVKM. This CDR3 is CASSSHGTGILYGKQPQHF. The CDR3, as DNA: TGTGCCAGCAGTTCTCACGGGACAGGCATCCTCTATGGGAAGCAGCCCCAGCATTTT.

The rearrangement links TRBV24-1 to TRBJ2-3; the match to TRBD2 covers 7 bases. The CDR3 is 12 amino acids. CDR1 and CDR2 from the germline V gene are KGHDR and SFDVKD. V lost 4 bases and J lost 6; bases outside the gene matches: 0. The CDR3 sequence is CATSDGGDTQYF. CDR3 nucleotide sequence: TGTGCCACCAGTGACGGGGGGGATACGCAGTATTTT.

The gene calls are TRBV28 and TRBJ1-5, with D unresolved. The V end lost 4 bases, the J end lost 2 bases, and 12 bases lay between the germline ends. CDR1 MDHEN and CDR2 SYDVKM come from the germline V gene. The CDR3 totals 15 residues. CDR3 sequence: CASSSYDRGNQPQHF. The CDR3 DNA reads TGTGCCAGCAGTTCCTATGATCGGGGCAATCAGCCCCAGCATTTT.

This chain connects TRBV5-1 to TRBJ1-1; perhaps TRBD1 as D (6 bases). V dropped 2 bases and J dropped 2 bases, with 13 bases sitting between them. The CDR3 contains 15 residues. Germline V gene sequence: CDR1 SGHRS, CDR2 YFSETQ. The DNA for the CDR3 is TGCGCCAGCAGCTTAACACAGGGATCCAACACTGAAGCTTTCTTT. This encodes CASSLTQGSNTEAFF.

The V call is TRBV15, the J call TRBJ2-1; D is unclear. Germline assignment: CDR1 LNHNV and CDR2 YYDKDF (reference sequence). The CDR3 spans 13 residues. Trimming pared 3 bases from V and 7 bases from J, leaving 10 bases between. The DNA for the CDR3 is TGTGCCACCAGCAGCCTCTTCGGGAATGAGCAGTTCTTC. Encoded protein: CATSSLFGNEQFF. The whole variable domain, remainder taken from reference TRBV15 and TRBJ2-1, is DAMVIQNPRYQVTQFGKPVTLSCSQTLNHNVMYWYQQKSSQAPKLLFHYYDKDFNNEADTPDNFQSRRPNTSFCFLDIRSPGLGDTAMYLCATSSLFGNEQFFGPGTRLTVL.

This clone was picked up one time. This chain uses TRBV7-8 with TRBJ2-7; 7 nucleotides align to TRBD1. The V gene end was trimmed by 6 bases and the J gene end by 3 bases; junction bases not matched to a gene: 20. CDR3 length equals 18 residues. Germline values: CDR1 SGHVS, CDR2 FQNEAQ. The CDR3 loop reads CASSPPFIYLRDSYEQYF. The CDR3, as DNA: TGTGCCAGCAGTCCCCCGTTCATCTATCTCCGGGACAGCTACGAGCAGTACTTC.

The rearrangement joins TRBV28 to TRBJ2-4; 8 positions match TRBD1. This CDR3 region has 19 residues. Trimming took 2 bases from V and 0 from J; bases not matched to a gene: 12. CDR1 is MDHEN, CDR2 SYDVKM, per germline. The CDR3 coding sequence is TGTGCCAGCAGTTTAAGTTTAATAGGGACAGGACTAGCCAAAAACATTCAGTACTTC. Translating gives CASSLSLIGTGLAKNIQYF. Looking up the rest from reference TRBV28 and TRBJ2-4 gives the full variable domain: DVKVTQSSRYLVKRTGEKVFLECVQDMDHENMFWYRQDPGLGLRLIYFSYDVKMKEKGDIPEGYSVSREKKERFSLILESASTNQTSMYLCASSLSLIGTGLAKNIQYFGAGTRLSVL.

This chain uses TRBV15 with TRBJ2-2; tentative D call: TRBD1 (6 bases). Germline assignment: CDR1 LNHNV and CDR2 YYDKDF (reference sequence). The CDR3 sequence is 15 residues long. V was cut by 2 bases and J by 7 bases, with 14 bases left in between. Written as DNA, the CDR3 is TGTGCCACCAGCAGAACAAACCAGGGGAGCGGGGAGCTGTTTTTT. Translation: CATSRTNQGSGELFF. The whole variable domain, filled in from reference TRBV15 and TRBJ2-2, reads DAMVIQNPRYQVTQFGKPVTLSCSQTLNHNVMYWYQQKSSQAPKLLFHYYDKDFNNEADTPDNFQSRRPNTSFCFLDIRSPGLGDTAMYLCATSRTNQGSGELFFGEGSRLTVL.

The rearrangement joins TRBV4-1 to TRBJ2-2; 8 bases agree with TRBD2. V shed 1 base, J shed 6 bases, and the junction held 10 bases outside the gene matches. Germline values: CDR1 MGHRA, CDR2 YSYEKL. This CDR3 has 17 amino acids. The CDR3 sequence is CASSQGPSGRRAGELFF. Here the CDR3 DNA reads TGCGCCAGCAGCCAAGGACCCAGCGGGAGAAGGGCCGGGGAGCTGTTTTTT.

The rearrangement joins TRBV7-8 to TRBJ1-2; D call uncertain. Trimming took 4 bases from V and 7 from J, leaving 13 bases between them. CDR3 length equals 13 residues. Germline assignment: CDR1 SGHVS and CDR2 FQNEAQ. CDR3 nucleotide sequence: TGTGCCAGCAGCTATGCAGTGGAGGGTGGCTACACCTTC. Its translation is CASSYAVEGGYTF.

The chain joins TRBV5-4 to TRBJ2-5, with 9 bases fitting TRBD1. Germline V gives CDR1 SGHNT, CDR2 YYREEE (reference sequence). J lost 5 bases, V lost 4 bases, and 9 bases had no gene match. CDR3 length: 15 amino acids. The CDR3 loop is CASSSRDRARETQYF. The CDR3 nucleotides read TGTGCCAGCAGCAGCCGGGACAGGGCGCGGGAGACCCAGTACTTC.

V gene TRBV5-1 combines with J gene TRBJ1-3, with D unresolved. The CDR3 has 16 amino acids. The germline gives CDR1 SGHRS, CDR2 YFSETQ. V was clipped by 4 bases and J by 0 bases, with 14 bases between them. As DNA, the CDR3 is TGCGCCAGCAGCCCGGGTCTTCTTCTCTCTGGAAACACCATATATTTT. Protein product: CASSPGLLLSGNTIYF.

The chain recombines TRBV6-5 with TRBJ2-1; a weak D match, TRBD2 (5 bases). The CDR3 is 14 residues long. V was pared by 0 bases and J by 2 bases, with 5 bases between. Germline V gene lookup returns CDR1 MNHEY and CDR2 SVGAGI. DNA of the CDR3: TGTGCCAGCAGTTACTCGAGGGCCTACAATGAGCAGTTCTTC. Amino acid sequence: CASSYSRAYNEQFF.

The chain has TRBV30 and TRBJ2-1; 9 nucleotides match TRBD2. Trimming cost V 3 bases and J 6 bases; bases outside gene matches: 6. This CDR3 is built from 14 residues. Germline lookup yields CDR1 GTSNPN and CDR2 SVGIG (reference sequence). CDR3: CAWRRRGGSNEQFF. CDR3 coding DNA: TGTGCCTGGAGGAGGCGGGGGGGCTCCAATGAGCAGTTCTTC.

CDR3 protein: CASRGLLGKRETQYF. As DNA, the CDR3 is TGTGCCAGTAGAGGCCTTCTTGGGAAGCGGGAGACCCAGTACTTC. The rearrangement uses TRBV19 and TRBJ2-5, with D perhaps matching TRBD2 (5 bases). The CDR3 covers 15 residues. The ends were cut back, 6 bases at V and 5 bases at J, with 19 bases in the middle. The germline gives CDR1 LNHDA, CDR2 SQIVND (reference sequence).

The chain links TRBV7-9 to TRBJ2-3; possible D gene TRBD1, 6 bases. V lost 1 base, J lost 4 bases, and 9 bases lay in between. CDR1 is SEHNR and CDR2 is FQNEAQ in the germline V gene (reference sequence). CDR3 length: 14 amino acids. CDR3 protein: CASSLDQGPDTQYF. In DNA, the CDR3 is TGTGCCAGCAGCTTAGATCAGGGGCCAGATACGCAGTATTTT.

The V gene is TRBV5-6, the J gene TRBJ1-3; 8 bases agree with TRBD1. From germline, CDR1 is SGHDT and CDR2 YYEEEE. The CDR3 is 13 amino acids. V dropped 5 bases and J dropped 7; count of bases not matched to a gene: 5. CDR3 DNA sequence: TGTGCCAGCAGTTTCGGACAGGGCAACACCATATATTTT. Translated, it gives CASSFGQGNTIYF.

This clone showed up just once. The J gene is TRBJ1-3, the V gene TRBV28, with TRBD1 matching over 7 bases. Germline V gene lookup returns CDR1 MDHEN and CDR2 SYDVKM. The CDR3 sequence is 14 residues long. V gave up 7 bases and J gave up 4 bases; unmatched junction bases: 7. This chain's CDR3 is CASTLTGNGNTIYF. DNA of the CDR3: TGTGCCAGCACCCTGACAGGGAACGGAAACACCATATATTTT.